Listed below are T cell receptor beta chains from one sample, sequenced in a study of cytotoxic CD8 clonotypes in ibrutinib-treated CLL. Only in-frame clones appear in the TCRdb table, and some are missing; sequencing was by immunoSEQ multiplex PCR. The data hold more than 110,000 clones, with 70% to 80% observed a single time. The specimen comprised PBMCs, sampled after 24 months of ibrutinib treatment. These receptors were collected from a human donor with chronic lymphocytic leukemia. CDR3s include the opening cysteine and the closing phenylalanine or tryptophan. D genes are given only for firm matches. Clone size is stated in some rows and not others, as once, few, many or a class when expanded.

j_call d_call v_call clone_size cdr3_aa cdr3_nt
TRBJ1-4 TRBD1 TRBV28 NA CASPDTRGKLFF TGTGCCAGCCCGGACACCAGGGGGAAACTGTTTTTT
TRBJ2-6 TRBD1 TRBV27 NA CASCDRGRGANVLTF TGTGCCAGCTGTGACAGGGGGCGTGGGGCCAACGTCCTGACTTTC
TRBJ2-5 TRBD2 TRBV28 NA CASSLGGSQGTQYF TGTGCCAGCAGTTTGGGGGGGTCCCAAGGGACCCAGTACTTC
TRBJ1-3 TRBD1 TRBV5-1 NA CASSLVAGGFGNTIYF TGCGCCAGCAGCTTGGTAGCAGGGGGCTTTGGAAACACCATATATTTT
TRBJ1-5 NA TRBV5-6 NA CASSNRDQPQHF TGTGCCAGCAGCAACAGAGATCAGCCCCAGCATTTT
TRBJ2-3 NA TRBV10-3 NA CAISDRADTDTQYF TGTGCCATCAGTGATCGGGCAGACACAGATACGCAGTATTTT
TRBJ2-5 NA TRBV20-1 NA CSADHQETQYF TGCAGTGCCGACCACCAAGAGACCCAGTACTTC
TRBJ1-2 NA TRBV7-3 NA CASSLNPSDGYTF TGTGCCAGCAGCTTAAACCCTTCGGATGGCTACACCTTC
TRBJ2-7 TRBD2 TRBV4-2 NA CASSQGFGLADYEQYF TGTGCCAGCAGCCAAGGTTTCGGACTAGCGGACTACGAGCAGTACTTC
TRBJ2-3 TRBD2 TRBV28 NA CASRPSGLAGTTDTQYF TGTGCCAGCAGACCCAGCGGACTAGCGGGGACCACAGATACGCAGTATTTT
TRBJ2-3 TRBD2 TRBV6-6 NA CASRRGDTQYF TGTGCCAGCAGGCGGGGGGATACGCAGTATTTT
TRBJ2-2 NA TRBV10-3 NA CAISELAVNTGELFF TGTGCCATCAGTGAGTTAGCGGTGAACACCGGGGAGCTGTTTTTT
TRBJ2-7 NA TRBV28 NA CASSSPTPGSYEQYF TGTGCCAGCAGTTCACCCACACCGGGCTCCTACGAGCAGTACTTC
TRBJ2-3 TRBD2 TRBV5-4 NA CASSLRLAGGTDTQYF TGTGCCAGCAGCCTCAGACTAGCGGGAGGAACAGATACGCAGTATTTT
TRBJ1-2 NA TRBV7-6 NA CASSQKGRGNPGYTF TGTGCCAGCAGCCAGAAGGGCAGGGGAAACCCTGGCTACACCTTC
TRBJ1-3 NA TRBV9 once CASSVLSGNTIYF TGTGCCAGCAGCGTACTCTCTGGAAACACCATATATTTT
TRBJ1-2 NA TRBV5-1 NA CASTHPGANYGYTF TGCGCCAGCACCCACCCGGGAGCTAACTATGGCTACACCTTC
TRBJ2-1 NA TRBV6-5 NA CASHRGGEQFF TGTGCCAGCCATAGGGGGGGTGAGCAGTTCTTC
TRBJ2-7 TRBD2 TRBV6-5 NA CASSYDSGGTPYEQYF TGTGCCAGCAGTTACGATAGCGGGGGGACGCCCTACGAGCAGTACTTC
TRBJ2-3 NA TRBV19 NA CASSIGDTDTQYF TGTGCCAGTAGTATAGGCGACACAGATACGCAGTATTTT
TRBJ2-6 NA TRBV28 NA CASRGGFGANVLTF TGTGCCAGCAGGGGGGGTTTTGGGGCCAACGTCCTGACTTTC
TRBJ1-2 NA TRBV29-1 NA CSARPGLAHGYTF TGCAGCGCCCGCCCGGGTCTAGCTCATGGCTACACCTTC
TRBJ1-1 NA TRBV9 NA CANPGGTEAFF TGTGCCAACCCCGGTGGTACTGAAGCTTTCTTT
TRBJ1-2 NA TRBV6-5 once CASAVGANYGYTF TGTGCCAGCGCCGTGGGTGCTAACTATGGCTACACCTTC
TRBJ1-2 NA TRBV11-2 once CASSGTGLGGYTF TGTGCCAGCAGCGGGACCGGTCTAGGGGGCTACACCTTC
TRBJ2-7 NA TRBV5-1 NA CASSLWGASEQYF TGCGCCAGCAGCTTGTGGGGGGCTTCGGAGCAGTACTTC
TRBJ2-7 NA TRBV7-9 NA CASSFGLNYEQYF TGTGCCAGCAGCTTCGGACTGAACTACGAGCAGTACTTC
TRBJ2-1 TRBD2 TRBV25-1 few CASRHPGLAGAGDEQFF TGTGCCAGCAGACACCCCGGACTAGCGGGAGCGGGGGATGAGCAGTTCTTC
TRBJ2-7 TRBD1 TRBV27 NA CASSLPGTAYEQYF TGTGCCAGCAGTTTACCTGGGACAGCCTACGAGCAGTACTTC
TRBJ1-2 TRBD1 TRBV27 once CASSPRTGSYGYTF TGTGCCAGCAGCCCCCGGACAGGGAGCTATGGCTACACCTTC
TRBJ2-3 NA TRBV9 NA CASSAGTQGTDTQYF TGTGCCAGCAGCGCCGGGACTCAGGGGACAGATACGCAGTATTTT
TRBJ2-1 NA TRBV4-2 NA CASSQDLLSPEQFF TGTGCCAGCAGCCAAGATCTTTTATCCCCTGAGCAGTTCTTC
TRBJ2-1 NA TRBV29-1 NA CSVGPNRSYNEQFF TGCAGCGTTGGACCCAACAGATCCTACAATGAGCAGTTCTTC
TRBJ2-2 NA TRBV5-1 NA CASSLSASAEELFF TGCGCCAGCAGCTTGTCGGCATCCGCTGAGGAGCTGTTTTTT
TRBJ2-7 NA TRBV7-2 NA CASTHWGSSAEQYF TGTGCCAGCACCCACTGGGGTTCCTCCGCCGAGCAGTACTTC
TRBJ2-5 TRBD1 TRBV28 NA CASSPGGQRKETQYF TGTGCCAGCAGTCCAGGGGGCCAAAGGAAAGAGACCCAGTACTTC
TRBJ2-7 NA TRBV19 once CARPGLTYEQYF TGTGCCAGGCCGGGGTTGACCTACGAGCAGTACTTC
TRBJ1-2 NA TRBV7-6 NA CASSPVGPPGGGYTF TGTGCCAGCAGCCCCGTGGGGCCCCCGGGAGGTGGCTACACCTTC
TRBJ2-4 NA TRBV11-1 NA CASSLAAPRLGARYIQYF TGTGCCAGCAGCTTAGCGGCCCCCCGACTAGGGGCTAGGTACATTCAGTACTTC
TRBJ1-5 NA TRBV7-9 NA CASSLGQLGQPQHF TGTGCCAGCAGCTTGGGGCAGCTCGGTCAGCCCCAGCATTTT
TRBJ1-5 NA TRBV21-1 few CARPTVRPQHF TGTGCCAGACCCACAGTCCGGCCCCAGCATTTT
TRBJ2-1 NA TRBV7-9 NA CASSLGGLVAEQFF TGTGCCAGCAGCTTAGGGGGGCTAGTCGCCGAGCAGTTCTTC
TRBJ2-1 TRBD2 TRBV19 NA CASSRGLAGRGTYNEQFF TGTGCCAGTAGTCGTGGCCTAGCGGGGCGCGGGACCTACAATGAGCAGTTCTTC
TRBJ2-7 TRBD1 TRBV4-2 NA CASSQEGQGAYEQYF TGTGCCAGCAGCCAAGAAGGACAGGGGGCCTACGAGCAGTACTTC
TRBJ2-7 TRBD1 TRBV19 NA CASSTIPGQGIHEQYF TGTGCCAGTAGTACGATTCCCGGACAGGGGATCCACGAGCAGTACTTC
TRBJ1-3 NA TRBV18 NA CASSPHRLVDTIYF TGTGCCAGCTCACCCCACCGCTTGGTAGACACCATATATTTT
TRBJ2-7 NA TRBV19 NA CASTPSKSGEQYF TGTGCCAGTACCCCGAGTAAGTCCGGCGAGCAGTACTTC
TRBJ2-7 TRBD2 TRBV27 NA CASSLFLRLAGISYEQYF TGTGCCAGCAGTTTATTCCTCCGACTAGCGGGAATATCCTACGAGCAGTACTTC